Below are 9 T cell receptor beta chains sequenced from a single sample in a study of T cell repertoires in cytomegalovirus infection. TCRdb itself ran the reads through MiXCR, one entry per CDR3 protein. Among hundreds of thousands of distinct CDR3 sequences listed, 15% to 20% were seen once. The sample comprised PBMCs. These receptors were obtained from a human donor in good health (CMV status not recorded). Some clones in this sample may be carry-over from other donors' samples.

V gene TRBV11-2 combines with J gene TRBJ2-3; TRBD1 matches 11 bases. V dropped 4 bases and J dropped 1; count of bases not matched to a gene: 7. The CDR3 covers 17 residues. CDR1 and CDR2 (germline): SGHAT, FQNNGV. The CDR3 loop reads CASSSLKDRGRTDTQYF. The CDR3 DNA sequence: TGTGCCAGCAGCTCGTTAAAGGACAGGGGGCGCACAGATACGCAGTATTTT.

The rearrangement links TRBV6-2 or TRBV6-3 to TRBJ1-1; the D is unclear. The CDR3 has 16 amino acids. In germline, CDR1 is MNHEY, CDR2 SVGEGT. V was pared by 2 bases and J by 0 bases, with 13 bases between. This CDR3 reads CASSYEPSDMNTEAFF. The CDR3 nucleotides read TGTGCCAGCAGTTACGAGCCATCCGATATGAACACTGAAGCTTTCTTT.

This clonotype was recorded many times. Here the CDR3 reads CASSLVGANTGELFF. The CDR3 DNA reads as TGTGCCAGCAGCTTGGTCGGGGCTAACACCGGGGAGCTGTTTTTT. V is TRBV7-8 and J is TRBJ2-2; either TRBD1 or TRBD2 may supply D (5 bases each). Germline V gives CDR1 SGHVS, CDR2 FQNEAQ. The CDR3 covers 15 residues. Trimming left V 3 bases short and J 2 bases short, with 10 bases between.

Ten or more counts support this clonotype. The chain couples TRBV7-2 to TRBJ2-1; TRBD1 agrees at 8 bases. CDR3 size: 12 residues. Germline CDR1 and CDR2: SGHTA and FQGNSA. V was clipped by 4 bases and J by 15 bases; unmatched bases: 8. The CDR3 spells CASSSDRESWFF. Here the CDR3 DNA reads TGTGCCAGCAGCTCGGACAGGGAAAGTTGGTTCTTC.

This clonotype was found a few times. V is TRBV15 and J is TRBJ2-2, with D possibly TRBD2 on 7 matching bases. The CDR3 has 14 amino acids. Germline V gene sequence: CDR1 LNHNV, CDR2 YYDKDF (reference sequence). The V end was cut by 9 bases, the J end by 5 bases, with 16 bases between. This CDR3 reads CATRRGGDTGELFF. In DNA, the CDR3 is TGTGCCACTAGGAGGGGGGGAGATACCGGGGAGCTGTTTTTT.

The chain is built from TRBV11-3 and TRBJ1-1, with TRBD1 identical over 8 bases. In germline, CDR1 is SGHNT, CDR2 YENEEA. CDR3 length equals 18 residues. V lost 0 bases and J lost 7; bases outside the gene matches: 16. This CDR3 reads CASSLDLFLRGRGGEAFF. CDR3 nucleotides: TGTGCCAGCAGCTTAGATCTTTTCCTCAGGGGGCGCGGGGGTGAAGCTTTCTTT.

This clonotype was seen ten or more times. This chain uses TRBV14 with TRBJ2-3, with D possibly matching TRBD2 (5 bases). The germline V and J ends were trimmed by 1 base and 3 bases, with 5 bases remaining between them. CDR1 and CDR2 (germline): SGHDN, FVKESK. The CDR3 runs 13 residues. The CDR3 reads CASSQAGTDTQYF. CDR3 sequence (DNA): TGTGCCAGCAGCCAAGCGGGGACAGATACGCAGTATTTT.

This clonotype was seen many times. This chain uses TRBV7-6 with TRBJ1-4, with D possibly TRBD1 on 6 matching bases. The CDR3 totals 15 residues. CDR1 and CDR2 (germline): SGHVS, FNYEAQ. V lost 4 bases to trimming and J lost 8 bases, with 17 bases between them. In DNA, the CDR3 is TGTGCCAGCAGCTCCCAGCCAGGGGCCCCCGAAAAACTGTTTTTT. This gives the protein CASSSQPGAPEKLFF. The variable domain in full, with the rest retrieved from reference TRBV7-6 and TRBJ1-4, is GAGVSQSPRYKVTKRGQDVALRCDPISGHVSLYWYRQALGQGPEFLTYFNYEAQQDKSGLPNDRFSAERPEGSISTLTIQRTEQRDSAMYRCASSSQPGAPEKLFFGSGTQLSVL.

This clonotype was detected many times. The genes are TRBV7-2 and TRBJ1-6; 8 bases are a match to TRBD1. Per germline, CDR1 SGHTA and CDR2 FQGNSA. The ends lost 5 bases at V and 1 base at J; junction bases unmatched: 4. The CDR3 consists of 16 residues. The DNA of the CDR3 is TGTGCCAGCAGCCGAGACAGGGGATCCTATAATTCACCCCTCCACTTT. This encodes CASSRDRGSYNSPLHF.